The sequence of this TCR beta chain was determined in a study of blood T cell repertoires in COVID-19. Study overall: The origin of the acute and convalescent COVID-19 samples was the United States, Italy and Spain. Sample material is recorded as cDNA or gDNA derived from T cells, B-cell-depleted T cells, or PBMCs.

Trimming took 6 bases from V and 6 from J; bases not matched to a gene: 10. CDR3 length equals 15 residues. Germline assignment: CDR1 MRHNA and CDR2 SNTAGT. Original analysis: Nucleated cell number was recorded as an estimate derived from reference gene primer amplification. TCRdb's copy holds only in-frame clones and misses some; the assay was immunoSEQ multiplex PCR. That table is the source of V, J and clone size, and D and trimming were worked out from the DNA. This sample yields about 73,000 clones, of which 84% are seen a single time; 25% to 30% belongs to the top ten. Specimen: peripheral blood. The receptor was derived from a human donor in a cohort sampled during active COVID-19. The chain links TRBV6-4 to TRBJ1-1; 10 nucleotides line up with TRBD1. The CDR3: CASRSNPGTGAEAFF. DNA of the CDR3: TGTGCCAGCAGATCTAACCCCGGGACAGGGGCTGAAGCTTTCTTT.